This T cell receptor (beta chain) comes out of a study of T cells in Graves' hyperthyroidism and ophthalmopathy (dated by TCRdb to the late 2010s). Notes on the research overall: Peripheral blood was collected at initial diagnosis, before any treatment. The paper reports TCR Vbeta CDR3 sequencing of roughly 140 peripheral blood samples: around 41 ophthalmopathy, fewer than 85 hyperthyroidism and around 17 progressor patients. Following sampling, methimazole starting at 30 mg daily was given to hyperthyroidism patients, and high-dose intravenous methylprednisolone was given to ophthalmopathy patients. A discovery cohort of about a hundred patients, about 44 with Graves' ophthalmopathy and 55 to 60 with stable Graves' hyperthyroidism, was used to find distinguishing TCR V-J signatures. The study also compared thyroid tissue and blood T-cell repertoires from several Graves' hyperthyroidism patients. The 100 discovery patients were randomly split 7:3 into training and test sets. Whether ophthalmopathy could be predicted prospectively was tested in an independent validation cohort made up of about 20 hyperthyroidism patients plus 17 patients who later progressed to ophthalmopathy.

There are many counts of this clonotype. Its specific antigen is unknown. Per-base quality was not reported, and no clone a single base away is much larger than it. Looking up the germline V gene yields CDR1 SGHVS and CDR2 FQNEAQ. Between the V and J ends, shortened by 5 bases and 1 base respectively, the junction contains 8 bases. The CDR3 holds 13 amino acids from the cysteine to the phenylalanine. CDR3 DNA is the only sequence kept; it has 39 bases, read in frame from the first base. TCR beta CDR3 regions were amplified from RNA transcripts. The TCR CDR3 was subjected to a first round of RT-PCR using the HTBI primer set and the Qiagen OneStep RT-PCR kit. Libraries were constructed in a second round of multiplex PCR, after which size selection and purification were carried out. Paired-end sequencing of the libraries was performed with 100 bp reads on an Illumina HiSeq2000. As for the original processing: SOAPnuke was used to process the raw data, with reads discarded if the reads contained adapters or uncalled bases, had a mean Phred below 15, or lacked an exact constant-primer or identifier match. High-quality paired reads were merged with COPE v1.2.5, and unique nucleotide sequences were defined as clonotypes. Clonotypes were aligned to IMGT TRBV, TRBD and TRBJ reference segments using MiTCR v1.1. The analysis was restricted to V-J combinations with a frequency above 0.0001, which together covered just over 99% of the repertoires. A TCS score was defined as the ratio of F50 (clonal expansion) to E x V (chaos), with BLOSUM62-based TCRdist applied between CDR3 peptides within each V-J. Welch's t-statistics and random forest reduced around 510 V-J features to about 12, which were used in a naive Bayes classifier (R e1071). Through fastp at Q25 and MiXCR, TCRdb rebuilt clones from the public reads, retaining in-frame beta chains. Every entry covers one CDR3 protein and lists the most common genes and DNA from its rows. The V and J calls shown here were made by TCRdb, not taken from the authors' results. In all, the sample holds about 270,000 distinct CDR3 sequences, and 13% to 15% of those were seen once. Together, the top ten hold 30% to 35% of the sample.

Summary of the overall study and its limitations: Most expanded thyroid clonotypes (frequency above 0.001) were also detected in blood, suggesting blood repertoires may reflect thyroid immune responses. No statistical method was used to set the sample size in advance, and investigators knew the group allocation. A 13 V-J signature model separated ophthalmopathy from stable hyperthyroidism, with over 85% sensitivity and roughly 81% specificity in cross-validation and 80%/75% in testing. During validation, the model predicted progression to ophthalmopathy a median of approximately six months ahead of onset, with around 71% sensitivity and more than 72% specificity.

Hyperthyroidism patients were aged 18 to 65 years and newly diagnosed, with disease duration of less than 2 months. Any patient with an uncontrolled infection, another autoimmune disease, pregnancy or lactation was excluded. Diagnoses were based on clinical symptoms, serum thyroxine and TRAb, thyroid ultrasound and orbital computed tomography. Blood from progressor patients was collected at the time of first diagnosis with hyperthyroidism, before any ophthalmopathy symptoms had appeared. PBMCs were separated from approximately 10 ml of fresh peripheral blood using Ficoll-Paque density gradient centrifugation. Patients classed as progressors first received a Graves' hyperthyroidism diagnosis and then went on to develop ophthalmopathy during follow-up. Total RNA was extracted using Trizol reagent, and RNA quality was assessed on an Agilent 2100 Bioanalyzer.

The sample comprised blood. This TCR was recovered from a woman in her fifties or sixties with Graves' hyperthyroidism that later progressed to Graves' ophthalmopathy. Recombination connected TRBV7-8 to TRBJ1-1; TRBD1 is a possible D gene, resting on 6 matching bases. The encoded CDR3 is CASSGQTNTEAFF. Here is the DNA: TGTGCCAGCAGCGGACAGACGAACACTGAAGCTTTCTTT.